A selection of T cell receptor beta chains follows, all from one sample in a study of shared clonotypes between healthy human individuals. This table comes from immunoSEQ multiplex PCR, and its TCRdb copy is limited to in-frame clones, with some not included. Among under 2.5 million clones listed, around 90% were seen once. The sequenced sample consisted of naive CD4+ T cells from PBMCs. The source is a young man in good health. Some clones in this sample may be carry-over from other donors' samples. Each CDR3 is given with its conserved first and last residue. The D gene is left open where the match is weak. Only part of the rows carry a size: once, few, many, or a class if the clone is expanded.

abundance	v_gene	j_gene	d_gene	CDR3nt	CDR3aa
NA	TRBV5-1	TRBJ2-1	TRBD2	TGCGCCAGCAGCTCGTTAGCGGGAGGGTACTCCTACAATGAGCAGTTCTTC	CASSSLAGGYSYNEQFF
NA	TRBV12-2	TRBJ1-4	NA	TGTGCAAGTCGCTTCCCGGGACAGGGGACTAATGAAAAACTGTTTTTT	CASRFPGQGTNEKLFF
NA	TRBV7-2	TRBJ2-2	TRBD2	TGTGCCAGCAGCTTTAATGCGGGAGGGAACACCGGGGAGCTGTTTTTT	CASSFNAGGNTGELFF
NA	TRBV7-2	TRBJ1-2	NA	TGTGCCAGCACCCCCGGCCCAGAAGCTAACTATGGCTACACCTTC	CASTPGPEANYGYTF
NA	TRBV28	TRBJ1-5	NA	TGTGCCTGGGGCAATCAGCCCCAGCATTTT	CAWGNQPQHF
NA	TRBV7-2	TRBJ1-5	NA	TGTGCCAGCAGCTTAGTTGTCGATCAGCCCCAGCATTTT	CASSLVVDQPQHF
NA	TRBV7-8	TRBJ2-7	NA	TGTGCCAGCAGCATAGACAGGGGAGGGTACTACGAGCAGTACTTC	CASSIDRGGYYEQYF
NA	TRBV6-1	TRBJ2-7	TRBD2	TGTGCCAGCACCAACGGGAGGGCCTACGAGCAGTACTTC	CASTNGRAYEQYF
NA	TRBV5-1	TRBJ2-5	NA	TGCGCCAGCAGCCTCAACCTAGGAAACCAAGAGACCCAGTACTTC	CASSLNLGNQETQYF
NA	TRBV28	TRBJ2-7	TRBD2	TGTGCCAGCAGTAGTTGGACTAGCGGGGTCTACGAGCAGTACTTC	CASSSWTSGVYEQYF
NA	TRBV23-1	TRBJ2-1	NA	TGCGCCAGCAGCCCACATCCTCCCAACCAAAACCGGAATGAGCAGTTCTTC	CASSPHPPNQNRNEQFF
NA	TRBV7-8	TRBJ2-7	NA	TGTGCCAGCAGCTTAGCGGGCCCACCCTACGAGCAGTACTTC	CASSLAGPPYEQYF
NA	TRBV7-2	TRBJ2-7	TRBD1	TGTGCCAGCAGCTACGCCAGGGGGGAGCAGTACTTC	CASSYARGEQYF
NA	TRBV6-5	TRBJ2-7	TRBD1	TGTGCCAGCAGTTACACCACAGGGGTGCTCTACGAGCAGTACTTC	CASSYTTGVLYEQYF
NA	TRBV5-1	TRBJ1-3	NA	TGCGCCAGCAGCTTGGTAGTCCCCGACCCGAACACCATATATTTT	CASSLVVPDPNTIYF
NA	TRBV10-1	TRBJ2-1	NA	TGCGCCAGCAGTGAGAAACTAGATTCTGGTGAGCAGTTCTTC	CASSEKLDSGEQFF
NA	TRBV5-4	TRBJ2-2	NA	TGTGCCAGCAGCTTGAGGTTGGGCGGGGAGCTGTTTTTT	CASSLRLGGELFF
NA	TRBV7-2	TRBJ1-2	NA	TGTGCCAGCAGCTCCCAATCGGGCTTCGGGGAGGGCTACACCTTC	CASSSQSGFGEGYTF
NA	TRBV14	TRBJ2-1	NA	TGTGCCAGCAGCCAAGCGGGGTATGAGCAGTTCTTC	CASSQAGYEQFF
NA	TRBV2	TRBJ1-1	TRBD1	TGTGCCAGCTTTTCCCGGCAGGGGGGAACTGAAGCTTTCTTT	CASFSRQGGTEAFF
NA	TRBV30	TRBJ2-6	NA	TGTGCCTGGAGTCCCCCCCCTTACATCTCTGGGGCCAACGTCCTGACTTTC	CAWSPPPYISGANVLTF
NA	TRBV2	TRBJ2-1	NA	TGTGCCAGCAGTGAAGCGCTTCCGGAGAATGAGCAGTTCTTC	CASSEALPENEQFF
NA	TRBV18	TRBJ1-3	NA	TGTGCCAGCTCACCAGTCGGGACACCCTCTGGAAACACCATATATTTT	CASSPVGTPSGNTIYF
NA	TRBV5-3	TRBJ2-7	NA	TGTGCCAGAAGCTTGAGGCGGGTCCGACCCTACGAGCAGTACTTC	CARSLRRVRPYEQYF
NA	TRBV5-1	TRBJ1-2	NA	TGCGCCAGCAGGGCAGGGGTCCTTCTTGGCTACACCTTC	CASRAGVLLGYTF
NA	TRBV11-1	TRBJ2-7	NA	TGTGCCAGCAGCCCCGACAGGCCCTACGAGCAGTACTTC	CASSPDRPYEQYF
NA	TRBV6-5	TRBJ2-2	NA	TGTGCCAGCCGGCTCACGAACACCGGGGAGCTGTTTTTT	CASRLTNTGELFF
NA	TRBV29-1	TRBJ2-3	TRBD1	TGCAGCGTTGAACTGGACAGGGCCACAGATACGCAGTATTTT	CSVELDRATDTQYF
once	TRBV4-2	TRBJ1-2	NA	TGTGCCAGCAGCCAAGATAGGGGTTGGGATGGCTACACCTTC	CASSQDRGWDGYTF
NA	TRBV11-3	TRBJ2-3	TRBD1	TGTGCCAGCAGCGTAACCGTCGGGACAGGGAGCACAGATACGCAGTATTTT	CASSVTVGTGSTDTQYF
NA	TRBV7-9	TRBJ1-2	TRBD1	TGTGCCAGCAGCTCGAACCCTGGACAGGGGAGGGGAGCTAACTATGGCTACACCTTC	CASSSNPGQGRGANYGYTF
NA	TRBV5-5	TRBJ1-3	NA	TGTGCCAGCAGGACGCCCGGGGGGTATGGAAACACCATATATTTT	CASRTPGGYGNTIYF
few	TRBV5-1	TRBJ2-7	TRBD1	TGCGCCAGCAGCCTGCTGGGACAGGGGATCAACGAGCAGTACTTC	CASSLLGQGINEQYF
NA	TRBV5-8	TRBJ1-1	NA	TGTGCCAGCAGTCTCGCCGGGGGTGGAGTATGGCCTGAAGCTTTCTTT	CASSLAGGGVWPEAFF
NA	TRBV28	TRBJ1-1	NA	TGTGCCAGCACCATATTCGGGGACACTGAAGCTTTCTTT	CASTIFGDTEAFF
NA	TRBV4-3	TRBJ2-1	NA	TGCGCCAGCAGCCAATGGAACCGGGGGAGCCAGGATGAGCAGTTCTTC	CASSQWNRGSQDEQFF
NA	TRBV7-2	TRBJ1-1	NA	TGTGCCAGCAGCTTACTAGGGGCCGGGAACACTGAAGCTTTCTTT	CASSLLGAGNTEAFF
NA	TRBV6-8	TRBJ2-7	NA	TGTGCCAGCAGGCGTCAGACAGAGGGCTCCTACGAGCAGTACTTC	CASRRQTEGSYEQYF
NA	TRBV18	TRBJ2-7	TRBD1	TGTGCCAGCTCACAACAGGGGACCTCCTACGAGCAGTACTTC	CASSQQGTSYEQYF
NA	TRBV6-6	TRBJ2-7	NA	TGTGCCAGCAGTTACTCGGCAGGGGCCCACGAGCAGTACTTC	CASSYSAGAHEQYF
NA	TRBV5-1	TRBJ1-2	NA	TGCGCCAGCAGCTTTAGAGGACGGGACTATGGCTACACCTTC	CASSFRGRDYGYTF
NA	TRBV7-9	TRBJ1-4	NA	TGTGCCAGCAGCTTAGGGCAGGGGCTGAATGAAAAACTGTTTTTT	CASSLGQGLNEKLFF
NA	TRBV2	TRBJ1-4	NA	TGTGCCAGCAGACGGATTGGGGGAAATGAAAAACTGTTTTTT	CASRRIGGNEKLFF
NA	TRBV14	TRBJ1-1	NA	TGTGCCAGCAGCCAAGTTGTGAACACTGAAGCTTTCTTT	CASSQVVNTEAFF
NA	TRBV30	TRBJ2-3	TRBD1	TGTGCCTGGGAACCCAGGGGGCCGGGGGATACGCAGTATTTT	CAWEPRGPGDTQYF
NA	TRBV19	TRBJ2-7	NA	TGTGCCAGTAGTATTATTTTGCAGGGGTCCGAGCAGTACTTC	CASSIILQGSEQYF
NA	TRBV5-1	TRBJ2-5	NA	TGCGCCAGCAGCTTGGAAACCTCGCAGCGAGGGCGTCAGACCCAGTACTTC	CASSLETSQRGRQTQYF
few	TRBV5-1	TRBJ1-1	NA	TGCGCCAGCAGCTTTATCAGCAGCACTGAAGCTTTCTTT	CASSFISSTEAFF
NA	TRBV11-2	TRBJ2-1	TRBD2	TGTGCCAGCAGCTTCACTAGCGGACTGTACAATGAGCAGTTCTTC	CASSFTSGLYNEQFF
NA	TRBV28	TRBJ1-1	NA	TGTGCCAGCAGTTCCCCCATCGGGATTAACACTGAAGCTTTCTTT	CASSSPIGINTEAFF